Each of the 2 T cell receptor beta chains below was sequenced from the same sample in a study of T cell responses to AZD1222 COVID-19 vaccine. Sequencing was performed with immunoSEQ multiplex PCR; in TCRdb, only in-frame clones are kept and a portion is missing. The profile shows roughly 160,000 clones, 85% to 90% of them singletons. The sample consisted of peripheral blood, taken on day 0 of AZD1222 vaccination. These receptors were taken from an adult in good health.

This chain uses TRBV10-3 with TRBJ2-1; the match to TRBD2 covers 8 bases. From germline, CDR1 is ENHRY and CDR2 SYGVKD. CDR3 size: 16 residues. V lost 7 bases and J lost 8; bases outside the gene matches: 16. CDR3 residues: CAIKPAQAGVHDEQFF. The CDR3 bases are TGTGCCATCAAACCGGCCCAAGCGGGGGTCCACGATGAGCAGTTCTTC.

The chain joins TRBV6-5 to TRBJ2-7, with TRBD1 identical over 8 bases. Unmatched junction bases numbered 4, after V lost 4 bases and J lost 5 bases. This CDR3 region has 13 residues. Germline CDR1 MNHEY, CDR2 SVGAGI. CDR3 in DNA: TGTGCCAGCAGTTCACCAGGGGGCGACGAGCAGTACTTC. It codes for CASSSPGGDEQYF.